This TCR beta chain was obtained from a study of blood T cell repertoires in COVID-19. Study background: Samples representing acute and convalescent COVID-19 were sourced from the United States, Italy and Spain. The analysed material was cDNA or gDNA that came from T cells, B-cell-depleted T cells, or PBMCs.

CDR3 size: 12 residues. Germline CDR1 and CDR2: GTSNPN and SVGIG (reference sequence). Trimming at V came to 3 bases and at J to 10 bases, leaving 7 bases not matched to a gene. The assay was immunoSEQ multiplex PCR, and TCRdb's table has in-frame clones only and misses some. The sample holds a few hundred thousand clones, around 80% seen once. The chain joins TRBV30 to TRBJ2-3; the match to TRBD1 covers 7 bases. Sample: peripheral blood. This TCR came from a woman aged 70 to 79 with acute or convalescent COVID-19. In DNA, the CDR3 is TGTGCCTGGAGGACCGACAGGGCCCCGCAGTATTTT. This encodes CAWRTDRAPQYF. Based on the CDR3 plus reference TRBV30 and TRBJ2-3, the full variable domain is SQTIHQWPATLVQPVGSPLSLECTVEGTSNPNLYWYRQAAGRGLQLLFYSVGIGQISSEVPQNLSASRPQDRQFILSSKKLLLSDSGFYLCAWRTDRAPQYFGPGTRLTVL.